The next 10 T cell receptor beta chains were all read from a single sample in a study of T cell responses to AZD1222 COVID-19 vaccine. Data came from immunoSEQ multiplex PCR; TCRdb stores just in-frame clones and leaves some out. This sample has more than 100,000 clones; 91% occur once, and the top ten carry less than 2%. This specimen was peripheral blood, taken 28 days after the second AZD1222 dose. These receptors were taken from an adult who received the AZD1222 COVID-19 vaccine.

The V and J genes are TRBV7-9 and TRBJ1-3; a possible D gene is TRBD1 (5 bases). Germline CDR1 is SEHNR and CDR2 is FQNEAQ (reference sequence). The CDR3 length is 15 residues. The ends were cut back, 5 bases at V and 1 base at J, with 12 bases in the middle. The CDR3: CASSPWGKSGNTIYF. CDR3 coding DNA: TGTGCCAGCAGCCCCTGGGGCAAATCTGGAAACACCATATATTTT.

This chain links TRBV27 with TRBJ2-3, with D uncertain. CDR1 and CDR2 from the germline V gene are MNHEY and SMNVEV (reference sequence). The germline V and J ends were trimmed by 3 bases and 6 bases, with 7 bases remaining between them. The CDR3 is made up of 12 amino acids. The CDR3 loop is CASSFLGDTQYF. As DNA, the CDR3 is TGTGCCAGCAGTTTCCTTGGGGATACGCAGTATTTT.

The sample holds one count of this clone. This chain uses TRBV19 with TRBJ2-1; 7 bases line up with TRBD2. This CDR3 contains 17 residues. V shed 5 bases, J shed 4 bases, and the junction held 14 bases outside the gene matches. Germline V lookup: CDR1 LNHDA, CDR2 SQIVND (reference sequence). CDR3 loop: CASSPPRLAGAYNEQFF. In DNA form, the CDR3 reads TGTGCCAGTAGTCCCCCTCGGTTGGCGGGAGCATACAATGAGCAGTTCTTC.

The rearrangement joins TRBV5-6 to TRBJ1-1; 7 bases are a match to TRBD1. The CDR3 runs to 15 residues. With 4 bases clipped from V and 4 bases from J, the junction kept 10 bases outside the gene matches. Germline lookup yields CDR1 SGHDT and CDR2 YYEEEE. CDR3: CASSTLDRVSTEAFF. In nucleotides, the CDR3 is TGTGCCAGCAGCACCCTAGACAGGGTAAGCACTGAAGCTTTCTTT.

This clone has just one count. The chain uses TRBV29-1 and TRBJ2-1; 13 bases map to TRBD2. V was clipped by 4 bases and J by 9 bases; unmatched bases: 6. The V gene's germline CDR1 is SQVTM and CDR2 ANQGSEA. The CDR3 covers 14 residues. CDR3 sequence: CSVVGTSGIGEQFF. CDR3 DNA sequence: TGCAGCGTTGTAGGGACTAGCGGGATTGGTGAGCAGTTCTTC.

The chain couples TRBV6-5 to TRBJ1-1, with TRBD1 matching 7 bases. V lost 4 bases and J lost 0; bases outside the gene matches: 8. Germline CDR1 is MNHEY and CDR2 is SVGAGI. CDR3 length: 16 residues. Here the CDR3 reads CASSSFRTGVNTEAFF. The DNA of the CDR3 is TGTGCCAGCAGTTCATTTCGGACAGGAGTGAACACTGAAGCTTTCTTT.

The chain combines TRBV19 with TRBJ1-2, with TRBD1 as a possible D gene (6 bases). V was cut by 7 bases and J by 8 bases, with 17 bases left in between. This CDR3 spans 13 amino acids. Per the germline V gene, CDR1 is LNHDA and CDR2 is SQIVND (reference sequence). Here the CDR3 DNA reads TGTGCCAGTATGGTCTCAGGGGATGGGGGCTACACCTTC. Protein sequence: CASMVSGDGGYTF.

The chain links TRBV6-5 to TRBJ1-1; tentatively, D is TRBD1 (5 bases). Germline assignment: CDR1 MNHEY and CDR2 SVGAGI. V was pared by 2 bases and J by 8 bases, with 12 bases between. The CDR3 consists of 13 residues. This chain's CDR3 is CASSYEGRLEAFF. The CDR3, as DNA: TGTGCCAGCAGTTACGAGGGACGGTTAGAAGCTTTCTTT.

The rearrangement links TRBV5-1 to TRBJ2-5; 10 nucleotides match TRBD2. CDR3 length equals 18 residues. The germline CDR1 and CDR2 sequences are SGHRS and YFSETQ. The ends lost 0 bases at V and 5 bases at J; junction bases unmatched: 13. The chain's CDR3 is CASSLGGTSAIGFETQYF. The CDR3 DNA sequence: TGCGCCAGCAGCTTGGGTGGGACTAGCGCCATCGGATTTGAGACCCAGTACTTC.

This clone was counted only a few times. The chain joins TRBV19 to TRBJ1-5; D remains unclear. The CDR3 has 14 amino acids. Trimming took off 5 bases at V and 1 base at J, with 9 bases between the two ends. Per germline, CDR1 LNHDA and CDR2 SQIVND (reference sequence). In nucleotides, the CDR3 is TGTGCCAGTAGTTTGGTCGACAGCAATCAGCCCCAGCATTTT. This encodes CASSLVDSNQPQHF.